This entry features one T cell receptor (beta chain) sequence. This clonotype occurred a few times. The target of this receptor is not known. No qualities accompany the bases; no much larger clone lies one base away. Receptor amplification or capture employed multiplex PCR. The sequencing machine was an Illumina HiSeq 4000. iRepertoire HTBI primers and Arm-PCR amplification of CDR3 regions were used to construct TCR beta libraries. PCR products were gel purified before sequencing. Per the authors' processing: Across samples, 55 to 80 TRBV and 12 to 15 TRBJ segments were identified and used for gene usage analysis of CDR3 amino acid clonotypes. Filtered high-quality paired reads were merged into contigs using COPE and FqMerger. BLAST was used to align contigs to the IMGT TRBV, TRBD and TRBJ reference genes, and CDR3 was defined following IMGT. Clonotypes above 0.1% frequency were classified as highly expanded clones. Shannon entropy was used to measure repertoire diversity, and the Gini coefficient was used to measure V-J evenness. A clonotype was considered public if more than one individual shared it. Clones were called with MiXCR by TCRdb after fastp trimmed the public reads at Q25, and only in-frame beta chains were retained. CDR3 protein sequences are deduplicated, and each keeps its most common genes and DNA. TCRdb's processing, not the authors', yielded these V and J calls. The sample table holds hundreds of thousands of distinct CDR3 sequences, of which 15% to 20% were seen once. The top ten clones comprise 18% of the sample.

The sample is drawn from a study of regulatory T cells in long-lasting Graves disease (TCRdb year 2021). In the study overall: Newly diagnosed Graves' disease patients had taken antithyroid drugs for less than 3 months. The study took place in China and was registered as a clinical trial. TCR sequencing covered about 13 persistent and 20 or so newly diagnosed Graves' disease patients, around 35 samples in total. Peripheral blood TCR sequencing and RNA sequencing compared persistent Graves' disease patients with newly diagnosed Graves' disease patients. What the research found in general, with its limitations: Persistent Graves' disease patients showed lower TCR Shannon entropy and fewer highly expanded clones than newly diagnosed patients, suggesting clonal expansion. The small sample size was acknowledged by the authors as a limitation that may reduce accuracy. Patients with persistent disease shared more public clonotypes (fewer than 3,000) than newly diagnosed patients did (more than 900). Only peripheral blood was studied, because thyroid tissue, the primary lesion, was inaccessible. Persistent disease showed preferential use of TRBV28, TRBJ1-2 and TRBJ2-5, whereas newly diagnosed disease favored TRBV20-1 and TRBJ2-1. Sequencing and analysis were limited to the TCR beta chain.

The time point label on this specimen signifies: newly diagnosed GD, antithyroid drugs for less than 3 months. For both TCR sequencing and RNA sequencing, RNA was extracted from PBMCs in TRIzol. The diagnosis of Graves' disease was made according to American Thyroid Association guidelines. Patients for the study were recruited at an endocrinology department in Xi'an, China. From each patient, approximately 9 milliliters of peripheral blood was collected into an EDTA anticoagulant tube. Ficoll Paque Plus density gradient separation was used to isolate PBMCs, and no further T cell sorting was done. An Agilent 2100 Bioanalyzer and agarose gel were used to check RNA quality, while a NanoDrop 2000 measured RNA concentration. The CDR3 starts with the cysteine, ends with the phenylalanine, and has 16 residues. This entry keeps only the CDR3 DNA: 48 bases, framed from base 1. CDR1 and CDR2 are read off the germline V gene as KGHSH and LQKENI. V drops 4 bases and J drops 4 bases, leaving 17 bases in between.

A further study also used this sample, focusing on T cells in Graves' hyperthyroidism and ophthalmopathy. The second source states: Stable Graves' hyperthyroidism was defined as the absence of progression to ophthalmopathy over 18 months of follow-up. The hyperthyroidism patients were between 18 and 65 years old and newly diagnosed, with a disease duration of less than 2 months. Exclusion was applied to patients with uncontrolled infections, other autoimmune diseases, pregnancy or lactation. Diagnoses relied on clinical symptoms, serum thyroxine and TRAb, thyroid ultrasound and orbital computed tomography. A first-round RT-PCR of the TCR CDR3 used the HTBI primer set with the Qiagen OneStep RT-PCR kit. Most expanded thyroid clonotypes (frequency above 0.001) were also detected in blood, suggesting blood repertoires may reflect thyroid immune responses. A model built on a 13 V-J signature distinguished ophthalmopathy from stable hyperthyroidism, reaching 87.88% sensitivity and about 81% specificity in cross-validation and 80%/75% in testing. In validation, the model predicted progression to ophthalmopathy a median of roughly 6.5 months before onset, with roughly 71% sensitivity and about 75% specificity. To identify distinguishing TCR V-J signatures, a discovery cohort of about 95 patients was used, comprising 43 with Graves' ophthalmopathy and around 60 with stable Graves' hyperthyroidism. Prospective prediction of ophthalmopathy was tested in an independent validation cohort of 18 to 20 hyperthyroidism patients and 17 patients who later progressed to ophthalmopathy. For training and testing, the roughly 97 patients in the discovery cohort were randomly divided in a 7:3 ratio. Thyroid tissue and blood T-cell repertoires from six Graves' hyperthyroidism patients were also compared in the study. Once sampling was done, hyperthyroidism patients were given methimazole at a starting dose of 30 mg daily, whereas ophthalmopathy patients were given high-dose intravenous methylprednisolone. Libraries were constructed in a second round of multiplex PCR, after which size selection and purification were carried out. Paired-end sequencing of the libraries was performed with 100 bp reads on an Illumina HiSeq2000. SOAPnuke was used to process the raw data, throwing out any read that contained adapters or uncalled bases, had a mean Phred below 15, or lacked an exact constant-primer or identifier match. COPE v1.2.5 was used to merge high-quality paired reads, and clonotypes were defined as unique nucleotide sequences. MiTCR v1.1 was used to align the clonotypes against IMGT TRBV, TRBD and TRBJ reference segments. The analysis was restricted to V-J combinations with a frequency above 0.0001, which together covered 99.2% of the repertoires. The TCS score was defined as the ratio of F50 (clonal expansion) to E x V (chaos), calculated using BLOSUM62-based TCRdist between CDR3 peptides within each V-J. Welch's t-statistics and random forest reduced 500 to 650 V-J features to 10 to 15, which were used in a naive Bayes classifier (R e1071). Sample size was not statistically predetermined, and blinding of investigators to group allocation was not performed. The paper reports TCR Vbeta CDR3 sequencing of over 120 peripheral blood samples: fewer than 50 ophthalmopathy, about 75 hyperthyroidism and 17 progressor patients.

Here the chain combines TRBV18 and TRBJ2-1, with no D gene named confidently. The material sequenced was peripheral blood mononuclear cells (PBMCs), taken at new diagnosis, from a patient treated with antithyroid drugs. This clonotype was obtained from a woman in her twenties or thirties with Graves disease. Donor details come from another sample of the same person, matched by shared clones. The nucleotide sequence reads TGTGCCAGCTCACGCCCTACTGGAACTGTATACAATGAGCAGTTCTTC. This yields the protein CASSRPTGTVYNEQFF.